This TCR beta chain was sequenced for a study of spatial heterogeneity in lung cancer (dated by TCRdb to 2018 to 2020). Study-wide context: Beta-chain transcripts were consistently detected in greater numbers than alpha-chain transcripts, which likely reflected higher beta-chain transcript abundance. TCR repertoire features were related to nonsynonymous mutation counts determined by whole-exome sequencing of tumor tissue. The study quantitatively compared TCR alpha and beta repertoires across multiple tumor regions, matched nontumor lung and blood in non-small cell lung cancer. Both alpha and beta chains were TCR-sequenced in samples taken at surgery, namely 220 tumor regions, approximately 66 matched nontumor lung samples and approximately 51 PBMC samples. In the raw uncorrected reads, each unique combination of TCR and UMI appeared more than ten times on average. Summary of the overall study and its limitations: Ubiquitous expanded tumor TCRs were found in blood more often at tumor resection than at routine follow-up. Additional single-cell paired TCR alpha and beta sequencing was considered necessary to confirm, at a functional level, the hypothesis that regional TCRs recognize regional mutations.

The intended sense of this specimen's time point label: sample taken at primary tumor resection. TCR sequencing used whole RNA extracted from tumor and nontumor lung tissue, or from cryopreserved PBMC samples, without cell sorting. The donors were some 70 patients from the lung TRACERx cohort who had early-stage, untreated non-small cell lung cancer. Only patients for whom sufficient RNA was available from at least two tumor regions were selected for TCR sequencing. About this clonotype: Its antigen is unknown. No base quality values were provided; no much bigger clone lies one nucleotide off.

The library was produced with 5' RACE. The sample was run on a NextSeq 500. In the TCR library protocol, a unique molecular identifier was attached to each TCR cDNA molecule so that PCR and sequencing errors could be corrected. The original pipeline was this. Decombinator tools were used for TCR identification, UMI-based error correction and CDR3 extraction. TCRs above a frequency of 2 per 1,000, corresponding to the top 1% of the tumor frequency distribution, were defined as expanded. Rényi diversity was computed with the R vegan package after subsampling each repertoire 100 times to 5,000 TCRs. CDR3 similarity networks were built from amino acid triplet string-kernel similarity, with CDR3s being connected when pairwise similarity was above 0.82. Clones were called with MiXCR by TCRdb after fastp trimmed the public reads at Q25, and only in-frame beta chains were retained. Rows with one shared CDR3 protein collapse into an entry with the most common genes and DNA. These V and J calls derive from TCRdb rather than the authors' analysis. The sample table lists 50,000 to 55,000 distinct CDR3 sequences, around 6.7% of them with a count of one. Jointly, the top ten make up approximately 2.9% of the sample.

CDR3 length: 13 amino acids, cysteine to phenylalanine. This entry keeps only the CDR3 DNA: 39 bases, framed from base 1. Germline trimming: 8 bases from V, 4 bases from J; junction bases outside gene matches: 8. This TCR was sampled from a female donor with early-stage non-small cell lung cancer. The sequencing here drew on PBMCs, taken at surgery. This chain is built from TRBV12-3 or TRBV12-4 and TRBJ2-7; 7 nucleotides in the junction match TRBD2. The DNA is TGTGCCAGCGGACTAGTACCTCCATACGAGCAGTACTTC. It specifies CASGLVPPYEQYF.